This T cell receptor beta chain was found in a study of blood T cell repertoires in COVID-19. Study-wide background: Material from acute and convalescent COVID-19 was sourced from the United States, Italy and Spain. PBMCs, B-cell-depleted T cells, or T cells provided the cDNA or gDNA that made up the material.

In the original analysis: Researchers report that nucleated cell counts were estimated from reference gene primer amplification. Here immunoSEQ multiplex PCR was the method, and the copy in TCRdb shows in-frame clones only, minus some. Clone size and the V and J calls come from that table; the DNA yielded D and trimming. This sample has about 130,000 clones, with roughly 88% found just once. Source material: peripheral blood. The sequence was obtained from a man between 50 and 59 years old with acute or convalescent COVID-19.

The CDR3 DNA reads TGTGCCAGCAGCCCGGGACAGGAGGTCTCTGGGGCCAACGTCCTGACTTTC. Residues: CASSPGQEVSGANVLTF. The gene calls are TRBV5-4 and TRBJ2-6; TRBD1 matches 8 bases. This CDR3 region has 17 residues. Germline CDR1 and CDR2: SGHNT and YYREEE (reference sequence). Trimming at V came to 4 bases and at J to 0 bases, leaving 6 bases not matched to a gene.